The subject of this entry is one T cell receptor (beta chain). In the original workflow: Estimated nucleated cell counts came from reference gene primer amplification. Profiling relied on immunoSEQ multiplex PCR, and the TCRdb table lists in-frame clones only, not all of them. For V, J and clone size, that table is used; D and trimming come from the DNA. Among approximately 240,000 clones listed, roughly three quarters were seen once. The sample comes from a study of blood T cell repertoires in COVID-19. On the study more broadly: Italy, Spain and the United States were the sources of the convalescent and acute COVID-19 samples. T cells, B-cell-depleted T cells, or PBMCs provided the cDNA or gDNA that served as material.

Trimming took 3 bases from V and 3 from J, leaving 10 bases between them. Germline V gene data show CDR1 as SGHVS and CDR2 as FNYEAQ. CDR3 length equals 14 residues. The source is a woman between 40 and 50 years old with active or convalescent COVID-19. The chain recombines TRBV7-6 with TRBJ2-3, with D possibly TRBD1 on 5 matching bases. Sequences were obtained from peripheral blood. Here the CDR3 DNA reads TGTGCCAGCAGCTTGGGCAGGGTTACAGATACGCAGTATTTT. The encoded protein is CASSLGRVTDTQYF.